This T cell receptor (beta chain) was sequenced for a study of blood T cell repertoires in COVID-19. The CDR3 extends over 13 amino acids. V dropped 5 bases and J dropped 1 base, with 8 bases sitting between them. Germline V CDR1 and CDR2: SGHDN, FVKESK. Sequencing was performed with immunoSEQ multiplex PCR; in TCRdb, only in-frame clones are kept and a portion is missing. The table lists 150,000 to 200,000 clones, 75% to 90% of them singletons. Comments on this clone: With a much larger clone just one base away, this may be a read error.

This chain joins TRBV14 and TRBJ1-2; D might be TRBD1 (5 bases). The clonotype was recovered from a human donor with active or convalescent COVID-19. The donor label of this sample is uncertain. Sequencing used peripheral blood. CDR3 region: CASSLTVNYGYTF. DNA of the CDR3: TGTGCCAGCAGCTTGACAGTTAACTATGGCTACACCTTC.